This TCR beta chain stems from a study of cytomegalovirus exposure and HLA in healthy donors. Overall study results and limits: Apparent HLA restriction characterized most CMV-associated TCR beta chains in a later analysis. When a later analysis compared HLA-associated TCR beta chains with equally common others, the HLA-associated chains turned out to be more clonally expanded and to have lower generation probabilities.

With respect to this clone: What it binds is not known.

60 Vbeta and 13 Jbeta primers were used in PCR. This table comes from immunoSEQ multiplex PCR, and its TCRdb copy is limited to in-frame clones, with some not included. The data contain more than 100,000 clones, approximately 76% of them singletons. CDR1 is SGHVS and CDR2 is FQNEAQ in the germline V gene. V was clipped by 5 bases and J by 11 bases, with 18 bases between them. The CDR3 length is 13 residues. This sequence was found in a man aged 55 to 70 in good health and CMV-seropositive. The sequencing sample was made of PBMCs. V usage is TRBV7-8 and J usage is TRBJ2-5; possible D gene TRBD1, 5 bases. CDR3 DNA sequence: TGTGCCAGCAGCAAGGGGCCTTCTCAGGCGCAGTACTTC. Encoded protein: CASSKGPSQAQYF.